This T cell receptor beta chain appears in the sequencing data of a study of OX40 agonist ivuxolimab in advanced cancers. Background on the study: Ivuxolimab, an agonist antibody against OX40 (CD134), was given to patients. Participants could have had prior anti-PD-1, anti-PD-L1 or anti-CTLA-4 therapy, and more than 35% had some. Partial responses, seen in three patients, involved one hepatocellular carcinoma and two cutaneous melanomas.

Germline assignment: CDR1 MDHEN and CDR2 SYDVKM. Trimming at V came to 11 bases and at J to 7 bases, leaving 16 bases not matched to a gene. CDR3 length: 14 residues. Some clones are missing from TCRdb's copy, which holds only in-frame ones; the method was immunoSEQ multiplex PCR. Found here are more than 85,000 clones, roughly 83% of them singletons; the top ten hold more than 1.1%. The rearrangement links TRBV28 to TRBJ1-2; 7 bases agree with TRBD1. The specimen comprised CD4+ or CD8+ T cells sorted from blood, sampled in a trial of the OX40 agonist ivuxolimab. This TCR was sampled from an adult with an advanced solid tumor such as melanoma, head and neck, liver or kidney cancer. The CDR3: CARHGGGLGVGYTF. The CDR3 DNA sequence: TGTGCCCGCCACGGAGGGGGCTTGGGGGTTGGCTACACCTTC.